This T cell receptor (beta chain) was profiled in a study of blood T cell repertoires in COVID-19. About the research overall: Nucleic acid was either cDNA or gDNA, and it came from T cells, B-cell-depleted T cells, or PBMCs.

The assay was immunoSEQ multiplex PCR, and TCRdb's table has in-frame clones only and misses some. Found here are approximately 200,000 clones, approximately 84% of them singletons; the top ten hold 7.5%. Resolution of symptoms, clearance, or two negative PCRs was present in recovered Cohort 3 donors. Sequencing used PBMCs or T cells enriched from blood (not recorded which). This clonotype was sampled from a man aged 35 to 55 who had recovered from COVID-19.

DNA of the CDR3: TGTGCCAGCAGTTTTGGACAGATGAGCTCTGGAAACACCATATATTTT. It yields the protein CASSFGQMSSGNTIYF. The rearrangement uses TRBV11-2 and TRBJ1-3; tentative D call: TRBD1 (6 bases). Deletions cut 6 bases from V and 0 bases from J, with 15 bases between. The CDR3 consists of 16 residues. Germline V gene sequence: CDR1 SGHAT, CDR2 FQNNGV.